A selection of T cell receptor beta chains follows, all from one sample in a study of graft-versus-host responses after intestinal transplantation. Antigens for these TCRs are unknown. TCRdb's copy holds only in-frame clones and misses some; the assay was immunoSEQ multiplex PCR. Altogether roughly 80,000 clones are present, about nine tenths being singletons, with the ten largest covering around 8.6%. The sample consisted of unstimulated CD8+ T cells sorted from spleen or lymph node cells, taken before transplant. The receptors come from a human donor who was the organ donor for an intestinal transplant. Each CDR3 is given without its conserved first and last residue.

>TRBV10-3
AVPSGQHNEQF
>TRBV6-5
ASSSLGEQY
>TRBV27
ASFLFPASYNEQF
>TRBV5-4
ASSIYRLRGGPEQF
>TRBV10-2
ASSESDYGYT
>TRBV4-2
ASSLFGELPYEQY
>TRBV27
ASSLGVSGANVLT
>TRBV5-4
ASTPKGAHEQY
>TRBV30
AWSVIREVSYNSPLH
>TRBV10-3
AISETGVPEAF
>TRBV5-1
ASSLDLGNSYT
>TRBV4-1
ASSQVVSYEQY
>TRBV30
AWSPGFSNQPQH
>TRBV19
ASSTDSLYGYT